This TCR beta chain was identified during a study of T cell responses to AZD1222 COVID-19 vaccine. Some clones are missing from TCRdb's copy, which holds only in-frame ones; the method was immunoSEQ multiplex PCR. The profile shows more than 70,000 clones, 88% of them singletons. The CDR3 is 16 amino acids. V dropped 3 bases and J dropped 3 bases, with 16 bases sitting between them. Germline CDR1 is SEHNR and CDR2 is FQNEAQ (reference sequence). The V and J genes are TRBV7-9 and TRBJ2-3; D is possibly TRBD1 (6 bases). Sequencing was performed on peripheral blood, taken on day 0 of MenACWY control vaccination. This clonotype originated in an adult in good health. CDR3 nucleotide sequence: TGTGCCAGCAGCTTCCCACAGGGACGCCGGACAGATACGCAGTATTTT. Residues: CASSFPQGRRTDTQYF. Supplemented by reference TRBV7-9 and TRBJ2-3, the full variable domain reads DTGVSQNPRHKITKRGQNVTFRCDPISEHNRLYWYRQTLGQGPEFLTYFQNEAQLEKSRLLSDRFSAERPKGSFSTLEIQRTEQGDSAMYLCASSFPQGRRTDTQYFGPGTRLTVL.